These 18 T cell receptor beta chains originate from one sample sequenced in a study of shared clonotypes between healthy human individuals. The data were produced by immunoSEQ multiplex PCR, yet TCRdb's version contains in-frame clones alone and is incomplete. Of approximately 500,000 clones in the sample, about 96% were seen once. The sequencing input was naive CD4+ T cells sorted from blood. Subset specified: CD45RA+ positively selected. The receptors stem from a woman aged 25 to 39 in good health.

A note on this clone: Other DNA sequences in the sample encode the same CDR3. This chain links TRBV7-9 with TRBJ1-1; D call uncertain. Germline CDR1 reads SEHNR; CDR2 reads FQNEAQ (reference sequence). The CDR3 totals 13 residues. Between the trimmed V and J ends, which lost 2 bases and 0 bases, there was a span of 4 bases. CDR3 DNA sequence: TGTGCCAGCAGCTTAACAGTGAACACTGAAGCTTTCTTT. It codes for CASSLTVNTEAFF. Using reference TRBV7-9 and TRBJ1-1 for the parts outside the CDR3, the full variable domain is DTGVSQNPRHKITKRGQNVTFRCDPISEHNRLYWYRQTLGQGPEFLTYFQNEAQLEKSRLLSDRFSAERPKGSFSTLEIQRTEQGDSAMYLCASSLTVNTEAFFGQGTRLTVV.

This chain uses TRBV28 with TRBJ2-1; TRBD2 aligns across 8 bases. The CDR3 totals 16 residues. Germline CDR1 MDHEN, CDR2 SYDVKM. Losses at the gene ends were 4 bases for V and 2 bases for J; bases not matched to a gene: 7. In nucleotides, the CDR3 is TGTGCCAGCAGTTCGGAGCGGGAGTACGCCTACAATGAGCAGTTCTTC. Its translation is CASSSEREYAYNEQFF.

To note about this clone: The sample contains more than one DNA sequence encoding this CDR3. The chain links TRBV5-1 to TRBJ1-5, with D unclear. V was cut by 0 bases and J by 7 bases, with 8 bases left in between. The CDR3 is made up of 13 amino acids. The germline V gene encodes CDR1 SGHRS and CDR2 YFSETQ. The CDR3 sequence: CASSLGENQPQHF. The CDR3 DNA reads TGCGCCAGCAGCTTGGGGGAGAACCAGCCCCAGCATTTT.

This clone occurred once. The J gene is TRBJ1-4, the V gene TRBV2; possible D gene TRBD1, 5 bases. Per germline, CDR1 SNHLY and CDR2 FYNNEI. The CDR3 spans 13 residues. Trimming left V 4 bases short and J 8 bases short, with 11 bases between. This chain's CDR3 is CASSGLGTEKLFF. The CDR3, as DNA: TGTGCCAGCAGTGGCCTAGGGACCGAAAAACTGTTTTTT.

The chain links TRBV5-1 to TRBJ2-7; D uncertain. Germline CDR1 and CDR2: SGHRS and YFSETQ. This CDR3 spans 12 amino acids. Deletions cut 4 bases from V and 4 bases from J, with 9 bases between. CDR3 DNA: TGCGCCAGCAGCGTGGGCGATTACGAGCAGTACTTC. Its translation is CASSVGDYEQYF.

This sequence joins TRBV28 and TRBJ2-6; D unclear. Germline V gene data show CDR1 as MDHEN and CDR2 as SYDVKM. Trimming took off 2 bases at V and 2 bases at J, with 7 bases between the two ends. The CDR3 extends over 15 amino acids. The CDR3 region is CASSLGSTGANVLTF. In DNA form, the CDR3 reads TGTGCCAGCAGTTTAGGGTCTACTGGGGCCAACGTCCTGACTTTC.

The V call is TRBV4-1, the J call TRBJ2-7; TRBD1 matches at 7 bases. The CDR3 consists of 14 residues. V trimming: 4 bases; J trimming: 1 base; junction bases outside the gene matches: 4. Germline lookup yields CDR1 MGHRA and CDR2 YSYEKL. The DNA for the CDR3 is TGCGCCAGCAGCCGCCCGGGACAGTCCTACGAGCAGTACTTC. Translated, it gives CASSRPGQSYEQYF.

The V and J genes are TRBV18 and TRBJ1-1, with D unclear. This CDR3 is built from 12 residues. Germline-derived CDR1 and CDR2 are KGHSH and LQKENI. Between the trimmed V and J ends, which lost 4 bases and 0 bases, there was a span of 3 bases. This CDR3 is CASSQMNTEAFF. The CDR3 coding sequence is TGTGCCAGCTCACAGATGAACACTGAAGCTTTCTTT. Based on the CDR3 plus reference TRBV18 and TRBJ1-1, the full variable domain is NAGVMQNPRHLVRRRGQEARLRCSPMKGHSHVYWYRQLPEEGLKFMVYLQKENIIDESGMPKERFSAEFPKEGPSILRIQQVVRGDSAAYFCASSQMNTEAFFGQGTRLTVV.

This chain connects TRBV7-3 to TRBJ2-5, with D possibly matching TRBD2 (6 bases). Germline CDR1 reads SGHTA; CDR2 reads FQGTGA. The ends were cut back, 2 bases at V and 5 bases at J, with 12 bases in the middle. The CDR3 has 14 amino acids. The CDR3 DNA reads TGTGCCAGCAGCTTACAAGCGGGCGGGGAGACCCAGTACTTC. It encodes CASSLQAGGETQYF.

This clone was counted once. Other DNA variants within this sample encode the same CDR3. The chain carries TRBV28 and TRBJ1-4; 7 bases are a match to TRBD1. The V gene's germline CDR1 is MDHEN and CDR2 SYDVKM. This CDR3 has 14 amino acids. Trimming at V came to 4 bases and at J to 5 bases, leaving 4 bases not matched to a gene. CDR3 residues: CASSSGGANEKLFF. The CDR3 coding sequence is TGTGCCAGCAGTTCAGGGGGAGCCAATGAAAAACTGTTTTTT.

This chain uses TRBV6-5 with TRBJ1-1; weak D call: TRBD1 (5 bases). CDR1 is MNHEY and CDR2 is SVGAGI in the germline V gene. Trimming took 7 bases from V and 0 from J, leaving 9 bases between them. CDR3 size: 13 residues. The CDR3, as DNA: TGTGCCAGCACCAGACAGATGAACACTGAAGCTTTCTTT. It specifies CASTRQMNTEAFF.

The V and J genes are TRBV27 and TRBJ2-2; 10 nucleotides line up with TRBD2. The germline CDR1 and CDR2 sequences are MNHEY and SMNVEV (reference sequence). J gave up 1 base and V 7 bases, and 3 bases lay outside the gene matches. The CDR3 covers 15 residues. CDR3 loop: CASNRLAGNTGELFF. The CDR3 coding sequence is TGTGCCAGCAACCGACTAGCGGGGAACACCGGGGAGCTGTTTTTT.

The CDR3 DNA reads TGCGCCAGCAGCTTGGTTACGGGAAGCTCTGGGGCCAACGTCCTGACTTTC. This sequence encodes CASSLVTGSSGANVLTF. V gene TRBV5-1 combines with J gene TRBJ2-6; TRBD2 is a possible D gene (5 bases). CDR3 size: 17 residues. V was trimmed by 0 bases and J by 0 bases, leaving 10 bases between them. Looked up from germline, CDR1 is SGHRS and CDR2 is YFSETQ.

The chain is built from TRBV10-3 and TRBJ2-1; D is possibly TRBD1 (6 bases). CDR3 size: 13 residues. V was pared by 6 bases and J by 5 bases, with 11 bases between. Per the germline V gene, CDR1 is ENHRY and CDR2 is SYGVKD. CDR3 nucleotides: TGTGCCATCAGCCCCAGACAGGACAATGAGCAGTTCTTC. Amino acids: CAISPRQDNEQFF.

In regard to this clone: The identical CDR3 is also encoded by other nucleotide sequences in the sample. The chain employs TRBV5-1 and TRBJ1-1; TRBD1 aligns across 7 bases. After removal of 4 bases from V and 4 bases from J, the junction contained 4 bases not matched to a gene. CDR3 length: 13 amino acids. Germline V gives CDR1 SGHRS, CDR2 YFSETQ. The CDR3 reads CASSPRGSTEAFF. Written as DNA, the CDR3 is TGCGCCAGCAGCCCCAGGGGGAGCACTGAAGCTTTCTTT.

V is TRBV29-1 and J is TRBJ2-1; unclear D gene. The CDR3 is 14 residues long. V lost 0 bases, J lost 5 bases, and 11 bases lay in between. The germline V gene has CDR1 SQVTM and CDR2 ANQGSEA. CDR3 sequence (DNA): TGCAGCGTTGAAGATCCCGGACGTCACAATGAGCAGTTCTTC. Protein product: CSVEDPGRHNEQFF.

The chain carries TRBV7-4 and TRBJ2-3, with 8 bases identical to TRBD1. Trimming cost V 7 bases and J 4 bases; bases outside gene matches: 13. The CDR3 runs 16 residues. The germline CDR1 and CDR2 sequences are SGHVT and SQSDAQ. The CDR3 nucleotides are TGTGCCAGCACCCGAAACCGACAGGGGTTCGCAGATACGCAGTATTTT. This sequence encodes CASTRNRQGFADTQYF.

CDR3 amino acids: CASSVTLGQGYEAFF. CDR3 bases: TGTGCCAGCTCAGTAACGTTGGGACAGGGGTATGAAGCTTTCTTT. The V call is TRBV18, the J call TRBJ1-1, with 10 positions matching TRBD1. Losses at the gene ends were 5 bases for V and 7 bases for J; bases not matched to a gene: 10. The germline gives CDR1 KGHSH, CDR2 LQKENI. CDR3 size: 15 residues.